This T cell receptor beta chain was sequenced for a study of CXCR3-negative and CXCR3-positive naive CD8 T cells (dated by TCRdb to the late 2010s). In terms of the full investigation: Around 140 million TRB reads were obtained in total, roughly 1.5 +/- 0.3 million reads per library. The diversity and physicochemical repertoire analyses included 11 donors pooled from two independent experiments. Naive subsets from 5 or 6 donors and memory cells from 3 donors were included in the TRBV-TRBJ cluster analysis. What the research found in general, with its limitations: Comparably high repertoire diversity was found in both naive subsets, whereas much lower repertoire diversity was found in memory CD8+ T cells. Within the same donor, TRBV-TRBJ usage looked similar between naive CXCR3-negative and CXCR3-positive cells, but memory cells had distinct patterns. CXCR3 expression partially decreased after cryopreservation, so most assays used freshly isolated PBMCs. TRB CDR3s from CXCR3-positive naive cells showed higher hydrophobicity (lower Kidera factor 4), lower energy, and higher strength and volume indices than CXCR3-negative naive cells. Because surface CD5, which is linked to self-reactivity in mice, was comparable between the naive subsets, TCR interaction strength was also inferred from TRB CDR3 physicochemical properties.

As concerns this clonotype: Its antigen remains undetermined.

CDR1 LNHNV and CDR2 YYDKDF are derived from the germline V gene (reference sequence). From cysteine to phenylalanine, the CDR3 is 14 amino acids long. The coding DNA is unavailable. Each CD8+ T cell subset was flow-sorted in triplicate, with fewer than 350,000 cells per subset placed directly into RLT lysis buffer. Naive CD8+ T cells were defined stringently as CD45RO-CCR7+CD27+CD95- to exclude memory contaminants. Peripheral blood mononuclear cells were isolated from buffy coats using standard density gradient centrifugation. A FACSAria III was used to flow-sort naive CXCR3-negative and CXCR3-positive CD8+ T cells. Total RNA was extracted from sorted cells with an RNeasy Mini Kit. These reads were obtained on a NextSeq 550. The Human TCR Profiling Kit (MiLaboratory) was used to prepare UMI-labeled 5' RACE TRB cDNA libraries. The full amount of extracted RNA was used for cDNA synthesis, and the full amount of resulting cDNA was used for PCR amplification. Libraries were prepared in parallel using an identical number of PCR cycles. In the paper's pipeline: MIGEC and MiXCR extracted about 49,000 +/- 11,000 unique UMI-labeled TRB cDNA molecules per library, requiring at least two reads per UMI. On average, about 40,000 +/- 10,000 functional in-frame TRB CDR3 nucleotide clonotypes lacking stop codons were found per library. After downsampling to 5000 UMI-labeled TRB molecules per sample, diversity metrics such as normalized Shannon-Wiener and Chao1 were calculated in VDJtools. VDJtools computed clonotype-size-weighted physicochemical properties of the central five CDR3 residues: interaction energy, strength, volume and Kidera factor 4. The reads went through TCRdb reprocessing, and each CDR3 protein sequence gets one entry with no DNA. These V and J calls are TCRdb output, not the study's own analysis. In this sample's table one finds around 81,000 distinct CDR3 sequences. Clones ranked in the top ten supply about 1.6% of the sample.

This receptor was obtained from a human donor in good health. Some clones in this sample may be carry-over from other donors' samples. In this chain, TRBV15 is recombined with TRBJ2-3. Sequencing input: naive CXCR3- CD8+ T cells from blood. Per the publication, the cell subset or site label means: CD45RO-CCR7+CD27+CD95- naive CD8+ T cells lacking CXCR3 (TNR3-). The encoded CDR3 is CATSRDWSSDTQYF.